This T cell receptor (beta chain) was captured in a study of blood T cell repertoires in COVID-19. At the level of the study: Samples taken during acute and convalescent COVID-19 were collected in the United States, Italy and Spain.

Germline values: CDR1 MNHNY, CDR2 SVGAGI (reference sequence). V lost 5 bases to trimming and J lost 7 bases, with 24 bases between them. The CDR3 runs 16 residues. The assay was immunoSEQ multiplex PCR, and TCRdb's table has in-frame clones only and misses some. The table shows around 56,000 clones, with more than 60% occurring only once. The chain employs TRBV6-6 and TRBJ2-7; tentative D call: TRBD2 (5 bases). Sequenced sample: peripheral blood. The source is a woman aged 70-85 years with acute or convalescent COVID-19. CDR3 amino acids: CASSLSPVHPRGEQYF. As DNA, the CDR3 is TGTGCCAGCAGTCTATCTCCGGTACATCCTCGAGGGGAGCAGTACTTC.